Here is one T cell receptor beta chain with its context. Other DNA sequences within the sample encode an identical CDR3. Germline CDR1 reads SGHTA; CDR2 reads FQGNSA. The CDR3 totals 15 residues. V lost 5 bases to trimming and J lost 3 bases; unmatched junction nucleotides: 5. The sample originates from a study of blood T cell repertoires in COVID-19. Across the study: The origin of the acute and convalescent COVID-19 samples was the United States, Italy and Spain. PBMCs, B-cell-depleted T cells, or T cells were the source of the cDNA or gDNA that made up the material.

Per the original methods: Cell counts per sample came from amplifying reference gene primers. Profiling relied on immunoSEQ multiplex PCR, and the TCRdb table lists in-frame clones only, not all of them. V and J calls and clone size are as listed in that table; D and trimming were resolved from the DNA. The sample comprises 250,000 or so clones, around four fifths of which are singletons, and approximately 4% rests with the top ten. The receptor was derived from a man between 60 and 70 years old with acute or convalescent COVID-19. The sequenced sample was peripheral blood. The J gene is TRBJ2-7, the V gene TRBV7-2, with 12 bases identical to TRBD2. In nucleotides, the CDR3 is TGTGCCAGCAGCCCAAGACTAGCGGGAGTCTACGAGCAGTACTTC. Protein: CASSPRLAGVYEQYF.